The source of this TCR beta chain is a study of post-analysis software for immune sequencing data. Study details: In terms of disease course, relapsing-remitting, secondary progressive and progressive-relapsing multiple sclerosis were included. General observations from the study: Significantly lower normalized Chao1 diversity was seen in multiple sclerosis patients than in controls. Patients used roughly five TRBV segments, including TRBV5-6, TRBV5-1 and TRBV20-1, more often than controls.

This clonotype showed up just a few times. Its antigen is unidentified. Unique molecular identifiers featured in each of the TCR beta cDNA libraries. Using its own MiXCR run on the PCR reads, TCRdb lists one record per CDR3 protein. Here the sample spans approximately 160,000 distinct CDR3 sequences, about 30% being singletons. The CDR3 loop spans 13 amino acids. Per germline, CDR1 SQVTM and CDR2 ANQGSEA. The V gene lost 6 bases and the J gene lost 1 base, with 9 bases spanning the gap. V usage is TRBV29-1 and J usage is TRBJ2-2; D call uncertain. The sequence came from a girl aged 5 to 17 with multiple sclerosis. Specimen: blood. The CDR3 coding sequence is TGCAGCGTATCAACTCTGAACACCGGGGAGCTGTTTTTT. This encodes CSVSTLNTGELFF.